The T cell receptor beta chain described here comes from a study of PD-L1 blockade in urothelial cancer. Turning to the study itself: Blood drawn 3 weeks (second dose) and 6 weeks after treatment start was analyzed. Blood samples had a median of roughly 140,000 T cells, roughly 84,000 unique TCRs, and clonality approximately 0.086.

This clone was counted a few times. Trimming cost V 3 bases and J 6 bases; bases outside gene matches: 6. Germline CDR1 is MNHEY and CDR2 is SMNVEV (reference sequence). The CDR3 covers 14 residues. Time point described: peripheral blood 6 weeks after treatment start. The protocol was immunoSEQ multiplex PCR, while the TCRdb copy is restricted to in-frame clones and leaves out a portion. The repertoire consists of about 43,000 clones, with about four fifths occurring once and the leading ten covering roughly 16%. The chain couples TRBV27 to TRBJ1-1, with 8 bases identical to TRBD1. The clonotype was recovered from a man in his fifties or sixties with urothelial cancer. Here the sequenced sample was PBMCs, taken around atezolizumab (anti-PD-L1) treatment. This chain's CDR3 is CASSFRGTGAEAFF. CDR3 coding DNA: TGTGCCAGCAGTTTTCGAGGGACAGGTGCTGAAGCTTTCTTT.